There are many counts of the clone carrying this T cell receptor (beta chain). The data stem from a study of CD8 T cells in ankylosing spondylitis. CDR1 is SGHTA, CDR2 FQGTGA, per germline. CDR3 length equals 17 residues. V lost 0 bases to trimming and J lost 4 bases; unmatched junction nucleotides: 6. From the 5' RACE reads, TCRdb called clonotypes with MiXCR, one entry per CDR3 protein. The sample lists some 140,000 distinct CDR3 sequences, about 6.7% seen once, with about an eighth in the top ten. This TCR was sampled from a female donor with ankylosing spondylitis or in good health (not recorded which). The sequencing sample was made of blood, either unsorted or a sorted T cell fraction (not recorded which). The rearrangement joins TRBV7-3 to TRBJ1-2, with 12 bases aligning to TRBD1. The CDR3 coding sequence is TGTGCCAGCAGCTTAACGGGGACAGGGGGCTCGGGCTATGGCTACACCTTC. It is translated as CASSLTGTGGSGYGYTF.